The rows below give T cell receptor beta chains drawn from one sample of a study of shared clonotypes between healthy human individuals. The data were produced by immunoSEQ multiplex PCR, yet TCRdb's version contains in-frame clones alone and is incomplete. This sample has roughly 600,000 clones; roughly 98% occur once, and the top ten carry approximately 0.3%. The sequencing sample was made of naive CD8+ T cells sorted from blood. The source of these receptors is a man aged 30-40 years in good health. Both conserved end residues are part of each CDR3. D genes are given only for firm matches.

CDR3aa: CASSLDGTSFYEQYF
CDR3nt: TGCGCCAGCAGCTTGGACGGGACTAGCTTCTACGAGCAGTACTTC
j_gene: TRBJ2-7
len: 15
v_gene: TRBV5-1
d_gene: TRBD2

CDR3aa: CASSEEGGLPSYEQYF
CDR3nt: TGTGCCAGTAGTGAGGAGGGCGGTCTACCTTCCTACGAGCAGTACTTC
j_gene: TRBJ2-7
len: 16
v_gene: TRBV19
d_gene: NA

CDR3aa: CAISESGGRHQPQHF
CDR3nt: TGTGCCATCAGTGAGTCAGGAGGACGGCATCAGCCCCAGCATTTT
j_gene: TRBJ1-5
len: 15
v_gene: TRBV10-3
d_gene: NA

CDR3aa: CASSMIQAGTDTQYF
CDR3nt: TGTGCCAGCAGTATGATCCAGGCTGGCACAGATACGCAGTATTTT
j_gene: TRBJ2-3
len: 15
v_gene: TRBV7-9
d_gene: NA

CDR3aa: CASTIGTSGSSRYNEQFF
CDR3nt: TGTGCCAGCACCATCGGGACTAGCGGGAGTTCTAGGTACAATGAGCAGTTCTTC
j_gene: TRBJ2-1
len: 18
v_gene: TRBV9
d_gene: TRBD2

CDR3aa: CATSRERVDRTQYF
CDR3nt: TGTGCCACCAGCAGAGAAAGGGTAGACAGGACGCAGTATTTT
j_gene: TRBJ2-3
len: 14
v_gene: TRBV15
d_gene: NA

CDR3aa: CASSLTYYEQYF
CDR3nt: TGTGCCAGCAGCCTAACGTACTACGAGCAGTACTTC
j_gene: TRBJ2-7
len: 12
v_gene: TRBV14
d_gene: NA

CDR3aa: CASSLAPGSTYEQYF
CDR3nt: TGTGCTAGCAGCTTAGCCCCGGGCAGCACCTACGAGCAGTACTTC
j_gene: TRBJ2-7
len: 15
v_gene: TRBV7-7
d_gene: NA

CDR3aa: CASSLAASSYNEQFF
CDR3nt: TGTGCCAGCAGCTTAGCGGCGAGCTCCTACAATGAGCAGTTCTTC
j_gene: TRBJ2-1
len: 15
v_gene: TRBV11-2
d_gene: NA

CDR3aa: CASSETQKMNTGELFF
CDR3nt: TGCGCCAGCAGTGAGACCCAGAAGATGAACACCGGGGAGCTGTTTTTT
j_gene: TRBJ2-2
len: 16
v_gene: TRBV10-2
d_gene: NA

CDR3aa: CASSLRELRGEQYF
CDR3nt: TGTGCCAGCAGCTTAAGGGAACTAAGGGGCGAGCAGTACTTC
j_gene: TRBJ2-7
len: 14
v_gene: TRBV7-9
d_gene: NA

CDR3aa: CASSTSSGSRYEQYF
CDR3nt: TGTGCCAGCAGTACTTCTAGCGGGAGTAGGTACGAGCAGTACTTC
j_gene: TRBJ2-7
len: 15
v_gene: TRBV27
d_gene: TRBD2

CDR3aa: CASSLLRAGQSYNEQFF
CDR3nt: TGTGCCAGCAGTTTACTTCGGGCGGGGCAGTCCTACAATGAGCAGTTCTTC
j_gene: TRBJ2-1
len: 17
v_gene: TRBV27
d_gene: NA

CDR3aa: CASSLKGTEQYF
CDR3nt: TGTGCCAGCAGTTTAAAGGGGACCGAGCAGTACTTC
j_gene: TRBJ2-7
len: 12
v_gene: TRBV6-1
d_gene: NA

CDR3aa: CASSLGDGSYNEQFF
CDR3nt: TGTGCCAGCAGCTTAGGGGACGGCTCCTACAATGAGCAGTTCTTC
j_gene: TRBJ2-1
len: 15
v_gene: TRBV11-2
d_gene: NA

CDR3aa: CASSSFGALRENEQFF
CDR3nt: TGTGCCAGCAGCTCCTTCGGGGCCTTACGGGAGAATGAGCAGTTCTTC
j_gene: TRBJ2-1
len: 16
v_gene: TRBV13
d_gene: NA